This TCR beta chain was observed in a study of CD8 T cells in Susac syndrome. RNA was extracted with the RNeasy kit, and a quantity of about 0.5 to 1 ug was reverse transcribed using random hexamers. TCRdb fed the immunoSEQ multiplex PCR reads into MiXCR, producing one record per CDR3 protein. The data show roughly 180,000 distinct CDR3 sequences, with about 93% seen just once and 0.099% held by the top ten. V was cut by 2 bases and J by 0 bases, with 5 bases left in between. The CDR3 is made up of 13 amino acids. The germline CDR1 and CDR2 sequences are DFQATT and SNEGSKA (reference sequence). The sequenced sample was CD4+ T cells from PBMCs. J is TRBJ1-5 and V is TRBV20-1; D is undetermined. This clonotype originated in a human donor with Susac syndrome. The CDR3 reads CSARRFSNQPQHF. The DNA for the CDR3 is TGCAGTGCTAGAAGGTTTAGCAATCAGCCCCAGCATTTT.